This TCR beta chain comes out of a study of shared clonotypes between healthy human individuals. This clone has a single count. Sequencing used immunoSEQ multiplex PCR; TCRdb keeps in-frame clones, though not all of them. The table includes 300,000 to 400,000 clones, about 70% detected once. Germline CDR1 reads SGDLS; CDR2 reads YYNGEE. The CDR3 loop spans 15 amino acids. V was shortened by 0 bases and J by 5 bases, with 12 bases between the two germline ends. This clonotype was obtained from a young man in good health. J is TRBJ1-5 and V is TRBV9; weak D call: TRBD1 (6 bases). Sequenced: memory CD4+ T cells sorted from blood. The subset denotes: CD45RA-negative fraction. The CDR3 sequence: CASSVGGGVDQPQHF. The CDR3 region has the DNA TGTGCCAGCAGCGTAGGAGGGGGAGTAGATCAGCCCCAGCATTTT.